These T cell receptor beta chains were read from a single sample in a study of neoadjuvant anti-PD-1 for oral cavity cancer. Libraries were prepared by immunoSEQ multiplex PCR; TCRdb keeps only in-frame clonotypes and omits some of them. The table records some 10,000 clones, about three fifths of them present only once. Source: PBMCs, taken after nivolumab (anti-PD-1) treatment. Receptors originate from a person aged 40 to 85 with oral cavity squamous cell carcinoma. Each CDR3 is given with its conserved first and last residue. The order of the fields is CDR3 DNA, CDR3 protein, J gene, D gene, clone size, V gene. The D gene is left open where the match is weak. Clone sizes are given selectively: once, few, many, or a class where the clone is expanded.

CDR3 DNA: TGTGCCAGCAGCACGGGACTAGCGGGAGTAGCCACAGATACGCAGTATTTT
CDR3 protein: CASSTGLAGVATDTQYF
J gene: TRBJ2-3
D gene: TRBD2
clone size: NA
V gene: TRBV7-3

CDR3 DNA: TGTGCCAGCAGCCCGAAAAACAGGGGGGTCCTGGGCGAGCAGTACTTC
CDR3 protein: CASSPKNRGVLGEQYF
J gene: TRBJ2-7
D gene: TRBD1
clone size: NA
V gene: TRBV5-6

CDR3 DNA: TGTGCCGGGTGGGGCTGTGGAAGTACCGGGGAGCTGTTTTTT
CDR3 protein: CAGWGCGSTGELFF
J gene: TRBJ2-2
D gene: NA
clone size: NA
V gene: TRBV27

CDR3 DNA: TGTGCCAGCAGCTTAGGGTCACGCAGCTCCTACAATGAGCAGTTCTTC
CDR3 protein: CASSLGSRSSYNEQFF
J gene: TRBJ2-1
D gene: NA
clone size: NA
V gene: TRBV11-2

CDR3 DNA: TGTGCCAGCAGTGGAATGGGAAAGGGGATTTATAGCAATCAGCCCCAGCATTTT
CDR3 protein: CASSGMGKGIYSNQPQHF
J gene: TRBJ1-5
D gene: NA
clone size: NA
V gene: TRBV6-1

CDR3 DNA: TGCGCCAGCAGCGTTACAGGGGGCGAACAGCCCCAGCATTTT
CDR3 protein: CASSVTGGEQPQHF
J gene: TRBJ1-5
D gene: TRBD1
clone size: NA
V gene: TRBV5-1

CDR3 DNA: TGTGCCAGCAAGGTGAACACTGAAGCTTTCTTT
CDR3 protein: CASKVNTEAFF
J gene: TRBJ1-1
D gene: NA
clone size: once
V gene: TRBV28

CDR3 DNA: TGCGCCAGCAGCCAAGGGACTCCCCGGAGCTACGAGCAGTACTTC
CDR3 protein: CASSQGTPRSYEQYF
J gene: TRBJ2-7
D gene: NA
clone size: NA
V gene: TRBV4-1

CDR3 DNA: TGCAGCGTTGATGTTGGGACAGGGCGGACAGGCTACACCTTC
CDR3 protein: CSVDVGTGRTGYTF
J gene: TRBJ1-2
D gene: TRBD1
clone size: NA
V gene: TRBV29-1

CDR3 DNA: TGTGCCAGCAGCTTTAGTGGACACAACACTGAAGCTTTCTTT
CDR3 protein: CASSFSGHNTEAFF
J gene: TRBJ1-1
D gene: NA
clone size: NA
V gene: TRBV7-8

CDR3 DNA: TGTGCCAGCAGCCATGACAGGGTGGGAAACACCATATATTTT
CDR3 protein: CASSHDRVGNTIYF
J gene: TRBJ1-3
D gene: TRBD1
clone size: NA
V gene: TRBV5-5

CDR3 DNA: TGTGCCAGCAGCGGCCTGGCGGGGGGGCGGTACGAGCAGTACTTC
CDR3 protein: CASSGLAGGRYEQYF
J gene: TRBJ2-7
D gene: TRBD2
clone size: NA
V gene: TRBV7-9

CDR3 DNA: TGCGCCAGCAGCCAAGCTGATCAAGCGGGAGCTACCGGGGAGCTGTTTTTT
CDR3 protein: CASSQADQAGATGELFF
J gene: TRBJ2-2
D gene: TRBD2
clone size: few
V gene: TRBV4-1

CDR3 DNA: TGTGCCAGCAGTTTCCGCTCTGGGGCCAACGTCCTGACTTTC
CDR3 protein: CASSFRSGANVLTF
J gene: TRBJ2-6
D gene: NA
clone size: once
V gene: TRBV28

CDR3 DNA: TGTGCCAGTCGACAGGGGGCAAGTACCGGGGAGCTGTTTTTT
CDR3 protein: CASRQGASTGELFF
J gene: TRBJ2-2
D gene: TRBD1
clone size: NA
V gene: TRBV19

CDR3 DNA: TGTGCCAGCAGCCGGGACACTTCAACTAATGAAAAACTGTTTTTT
CDR3 protein: CASSRDTSTNEKLFF
J gene: TRBJ1-4
D gene: NA
clone size: NA
V gene: TRBV14

CDR3 DNA: TGTGCCAGCAGGCTAAGGGAGTCCTACGAGCAGTACTTC
CDR3 protein: CASRLRESYEQYF
J gene: TRBJ2-7
D gene: NA
clone size: NA
V gene: TRBV6-5

CDR3 DNA: TGTGCCAGCAGGATGGAGCCGGGGGGAGGCTATGGCTACACCTTC
CDR3 protein: CASRMEPGGGYGYTF
J gene: TRBJ1-2
D gene: NA
clone size: NA
V gene: TRBV6-4

CDR3 DNA: TGTGCCAGCAGTTCCCGTTTGAGGGGAGAAGAGACCCAGTACTTC
CDR3 protein: CASSSRLRGEETQYF
J gene: TRBJ2-5
D gene: NA
clone size: NA
V gene: TRBV27

CDR3 DNA: TGCGCCAGCAGTGAAGGGGGTTACTACGAGCAGTACTTC
CDR3 protein: CASSEGGYYEQYF
J gene: TRBJ2-7
D gene: NA
clone size: NA
V gene: TRBV10-2

CDR3 DNA: TGTGCCAGCAGCACCCGGCCAGTTAGCCACGAGCAGTACTTC
CDR3 protein: CASSTRPVSHEQYF
J gene: TRBJ2-7
D gene: NA
clone size: NA
V gene: TRBV28

CDR3 DNA: TGTGCCAGCAGTGAAAGGGCGTCAGCCGGAAACACCATATATTTT
CDR3 protein: CASSERASAGNTIYF
J gene: TRBJ1-3
D gene: NA
clone size: NA
V gene: TRBV6-1

CDR3 DNA: TGCAGCGTTGATCCCCGAGCGGGGGTGGGCACTGAAGCTTTCTTT
CDR3 protein: CSVDPRAGVGTEAFF
J gene: TRBJ1-1
D gene: NA
clone size: few
V gene: TRBV29-1

CDR3 DNA: TGTGCTAGTTCGAGGCTAGCGGGAGGGAATGAGCAGTTCTTC
CDR3 protein: CASSRLAGGNEQFF
J gene: TRBJ2-1
D gene: TRBD2
clone size: NA
V gene: TRBV12-5

CDR3 DNA: TGTGCCAGCAGTTTATCTGGTTCGTGGGGTGAAGCTTTCTTT
CDR3 protein: CASSLSGSWGEAFF
J gene: TRBJ1-1
D gene: NA
clone size: NA
V gene: TRBV27

CDR3 DNA: TGTGCCAGCCCCCGCAGGGCCCCTTGGTTAAGGGGCTACACCTTC
CDR3 protein: CASPRRAPWLRGYTF
J gene: TRBJ1-2
D gene: NA
clone size: NA
V gene: TRBV27

CDR3 DNA: TGTGCCAGTAGTACATCAGGGGGCCTTGAAGCTTTCTTT
CDR3 protein: CASSTSGGLEAFF
J gene: TRBJ1-1
D gene: TRBD1
clone size: NA
V gene: TRBV19

CDR3 DNA: TGTGCCAGTACGATGGGACAGGGAGGGGGGAACACTGAAGCTTTCTTT
CDR3 protein: CASTMGQGGGNTEAFF
J gene: TRBJ1-1
D gene: TRBD1
clone size: NA
V gene: TRBV19

CDR3 DNA: TGTGCCAGCAGCGGAGCGGGGGCCCTCGTATACGAGCAGTACTTC
CDR3 protein: CASSGAGALVYEQYF
J gene: TRBJ2-7
D gene: TRBD2
clone size: NA
V gene: TRBV9

CDR3 DNA: TGTGCCAGCAGACGACAGGTACCCACAGATACGCAGTATTTT
CDR3 protein: CASRRQVPTDTQYF
J gene: TRBJ2-3
D gene: NA
clone size: NA
V gene: TRBV6-5

CDR3 DNA: TGCGCCAGCAGCTTAAGGGGAGGCTACTCATACTACGAGCAGTACTTC
CDR3 protein: CASSLRGGYSYYEQYF
J gene: TRBJ2-7
D gene: NA
clone size: few
V gene: TRBV5-1